The T cell receptor gamma chain described here comes from a study of γδ T cells in repeated Plasmodium falciparum infection. Overall study: Donors were malaria-exposed Malian children or age- and gender-matched Australian children. Four controlled malaria infections with P. falciparum NF54 spanned around 660 days.

Vgamma9/Vdelta2+ and Vdelta2-negative gammadelta T cells were flow-sorted from PBMC for bulk sequencing. By proportion, this clone is medium-sized. Antigen specificity is unknown. Points from the study as a whole: In Vdelta2-negative, largely Vdelta1+, gammadelta repertoires, repeated controlled infections appeared to drive clonal selection waves.

TRG and TRD sequences were obtained from every sorted gammadelta sample. TCRdb called clones from the multiplex PCR reads again using CATT. In the table there are roughly 24,000 gamma-chain clones, less than 3.5% of which are singletons. Germline V gives CDR1 EGSTGY, CDR2 YDSYTSSV. V dropped 3 bases and J dropped 8; count of bases not matched to a gene: 4. The CDR3 contains 11 residues. This receptor was identified in a pool of human donors (malaria-infected and uninfected, not separated). V usage is TRGV4 and J usage is TRGJ1 or TRGJ2. The specimen was gamma-delta T cells from blood. The CDR3 sequence is CATWDPHKKLF. The CDR3 DNA sequence: TGTGCCACCTGGGATCCTCATAAGAAACTCTTT.